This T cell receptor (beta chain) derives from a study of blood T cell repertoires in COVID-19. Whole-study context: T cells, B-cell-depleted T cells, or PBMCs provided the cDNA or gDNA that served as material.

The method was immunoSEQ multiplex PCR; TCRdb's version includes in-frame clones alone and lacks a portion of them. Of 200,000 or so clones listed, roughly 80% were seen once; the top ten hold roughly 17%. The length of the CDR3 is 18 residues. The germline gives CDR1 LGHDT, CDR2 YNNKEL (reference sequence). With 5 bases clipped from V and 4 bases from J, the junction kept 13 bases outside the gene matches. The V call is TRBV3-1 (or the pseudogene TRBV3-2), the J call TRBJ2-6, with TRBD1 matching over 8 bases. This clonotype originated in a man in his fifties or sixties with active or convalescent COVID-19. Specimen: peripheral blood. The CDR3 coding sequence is TGTGCCAGCAGCTCCTGGCAGGACAGGGTTGGAGGGGCCAACGTCCTGACTTTC. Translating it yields CASSSWQDRVGGANVLTF.